This entry features one T cell receptor beta chain sequence. Here immunoSEQ multiplex PCR was the method, and the copy in TCRdb shows in-frame clones only, minus some. This table holds about 280,000 clones, about four fifths found once. Clinical history as reported by participants underpinned cohort assignment. Within 2 weeks before study entry, exposed participants met a COVID-19 case. The CDR3 length is 15 residues. Germline V gene lookup returns CDR1 LNHDA and CDR2 SQIVND (reference sequence). The V and J ends lost 3 bases and 3 bases, in that order; junction bases with no gene match: 4. The source of the sample is a study of blood T cell repertoires in COVID-19. Study-wide background: T cells, B-cell-depleted T cells, or PBMCs provided the cDNA or gDNA that served as material.

V usage is TRBV19 and J usage is TRBJ2-7; 11 nucleotides line up with TRBD1. The sequenced sample was PBMCs or T cells enriched from blood (not recorded which). This receptor was obtained from a man aged 35-49 years who had been exposed to COVID-19. In nucleotides, the CDR3 is TGTGCCAGTAGTATCCTCGGGACAGGGGGCTACGAGCAGTACTTC. It is translated as CASSILGTGGYEQYF.